This TCR beta chain was profiled in a study of T-cell memory formation after mild COVID-19. The study, taken as a whole, reports: CM and EM subsets held most contracting CD4+ clones; EMRA held CD8+ ones.

The 5'RACE method, run with constant-segment primers, produced TCR alpha and TCR beta cDNA libraries (carrying sample barcodes and UMIs). MiXCR, applied by TCRdb to the 5' RACE reads, yields one record per CDR3 protein. The profile covers 250,000 to 300,000 distinct CDR3 sequences, with around 15% appearing a single time and about a fifth taken by the ten largest. With 1 base removed from V and 1 base from J, the gap between germline ends came to 4 bases. Germline V lookup: CDR1 LGHNA, CDR2 YSLEER. CDR3 length equals 14 residues. Remarks on this clonotype: Its cognate antigen is unknown.

This clonotype originated in a man aged 18 to 29 who had mild COVID-19 (a few samples of this study predate the infection). Cell type and time point are not known. The rearrangement joins TRBV4-3 to TRBJ1-4; D remains unclear. Sequencing was carried out using PBMCs or a T cell subset sorted from them (not recorded which). The CDR3 loop is CASSQGGTNEKLFF. The DNA for the CDR3 is TGCGCCAGCAGCCAAGGGGGAACTAATGAAAAACTGTTTTTT.